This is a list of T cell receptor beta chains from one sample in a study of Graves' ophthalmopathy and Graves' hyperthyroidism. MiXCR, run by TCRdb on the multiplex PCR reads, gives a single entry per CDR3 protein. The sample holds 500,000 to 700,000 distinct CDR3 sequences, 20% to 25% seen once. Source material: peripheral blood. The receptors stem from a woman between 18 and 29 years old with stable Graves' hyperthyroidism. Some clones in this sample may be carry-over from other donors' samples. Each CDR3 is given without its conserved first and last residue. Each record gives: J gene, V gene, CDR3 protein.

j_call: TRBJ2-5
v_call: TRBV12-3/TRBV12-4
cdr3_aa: ASSWGLAGQETQY

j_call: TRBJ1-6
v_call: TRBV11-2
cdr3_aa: ASSQGQHSPLH

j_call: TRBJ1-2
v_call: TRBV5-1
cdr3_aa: ASSFSRISYGYT

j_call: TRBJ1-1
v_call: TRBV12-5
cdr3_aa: ASGLVLGQGYTEAF

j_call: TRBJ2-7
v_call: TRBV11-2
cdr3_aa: ASSLEGAVSSYEQY

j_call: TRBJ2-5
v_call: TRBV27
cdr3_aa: ASSSSGPRTQY

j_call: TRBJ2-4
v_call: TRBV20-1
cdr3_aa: SAAPGLAGGISIRY

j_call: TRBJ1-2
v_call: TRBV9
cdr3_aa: ASSDRGHSYSYT

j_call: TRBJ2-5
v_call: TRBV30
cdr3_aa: AWTRRGGGETQY

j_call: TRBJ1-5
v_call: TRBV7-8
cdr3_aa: ASSLETVPNQPQH

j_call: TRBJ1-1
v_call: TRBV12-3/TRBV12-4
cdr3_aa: ASSLQGAEAF

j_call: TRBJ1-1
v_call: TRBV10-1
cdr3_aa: ASSESTGAKRYTEAF

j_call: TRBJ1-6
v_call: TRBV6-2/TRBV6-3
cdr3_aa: ASSYGGSSYNSPLH

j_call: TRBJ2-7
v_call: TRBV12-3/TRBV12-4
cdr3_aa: ASSPVVGEQY

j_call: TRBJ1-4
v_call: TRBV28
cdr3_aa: ASTTSGNPVATNEKLF

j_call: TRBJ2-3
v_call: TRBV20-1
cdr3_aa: SAPPSWGLRTDTQY

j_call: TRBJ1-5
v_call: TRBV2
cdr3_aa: ASSEDRGGNQPQH

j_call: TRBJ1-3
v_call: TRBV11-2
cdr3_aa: ASSYRRQFPSSGNTIY

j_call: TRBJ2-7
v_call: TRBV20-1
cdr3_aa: SAPPPGVHEQY

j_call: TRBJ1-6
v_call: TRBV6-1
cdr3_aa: ASRGRPLENSPLH

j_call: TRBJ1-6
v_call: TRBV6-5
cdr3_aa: ASSYADPYNSPLH

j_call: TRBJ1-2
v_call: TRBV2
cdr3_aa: ASSEARARGKYGYT

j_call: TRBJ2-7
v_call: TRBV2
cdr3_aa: ASRQNYEQY

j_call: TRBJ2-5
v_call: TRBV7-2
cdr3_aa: ASSLVMASGQETQY

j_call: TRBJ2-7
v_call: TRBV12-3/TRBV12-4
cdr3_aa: ASSPRTSFDSEQY

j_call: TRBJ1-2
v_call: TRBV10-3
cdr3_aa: AISADRQSGYT

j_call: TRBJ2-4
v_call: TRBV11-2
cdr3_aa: ASSQYRDSKNIKY

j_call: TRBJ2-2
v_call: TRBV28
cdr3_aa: ASSAPLGNTGELF

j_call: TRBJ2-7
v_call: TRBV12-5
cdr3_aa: ASGSAVAAAYEQY

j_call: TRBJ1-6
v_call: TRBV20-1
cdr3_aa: SVWTASSYNSPLH

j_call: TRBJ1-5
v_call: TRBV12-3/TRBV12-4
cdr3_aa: ASSLGTEQPQH

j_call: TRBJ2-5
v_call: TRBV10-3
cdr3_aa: ASGGVPQETQY

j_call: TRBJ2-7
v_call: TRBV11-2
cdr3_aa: ASSPTGGGLYEQY

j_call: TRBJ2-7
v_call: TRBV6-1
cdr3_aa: ATWVLLSYEQY

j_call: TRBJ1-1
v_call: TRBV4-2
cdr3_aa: ASSQEGSMNTEAF

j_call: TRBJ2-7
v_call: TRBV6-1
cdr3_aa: ASSPWTETYEQY

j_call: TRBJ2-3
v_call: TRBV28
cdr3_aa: ASSLRKRASTDTQY

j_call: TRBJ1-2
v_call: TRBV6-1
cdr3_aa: ASRQGVMGGYT

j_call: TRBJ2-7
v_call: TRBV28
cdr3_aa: ASSTLRRGFSEQY

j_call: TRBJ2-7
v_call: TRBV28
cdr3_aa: ASNDQYEQY

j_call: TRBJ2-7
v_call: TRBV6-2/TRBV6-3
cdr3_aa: ASTYRGESYEQY

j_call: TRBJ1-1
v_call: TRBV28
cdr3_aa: ASGRRPEAF

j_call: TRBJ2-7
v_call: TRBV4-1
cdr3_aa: ASGRTEAYEQY

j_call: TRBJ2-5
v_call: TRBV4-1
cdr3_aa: ASSQVYQETQY

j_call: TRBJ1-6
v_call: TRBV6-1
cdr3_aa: ASSYGIGPLH

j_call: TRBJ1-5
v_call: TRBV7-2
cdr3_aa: ASSLGVTRQGSQH

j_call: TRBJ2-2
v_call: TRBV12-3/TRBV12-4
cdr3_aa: ASSAMVGELF

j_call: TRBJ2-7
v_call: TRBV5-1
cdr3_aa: ASSFRPSGITYEQY